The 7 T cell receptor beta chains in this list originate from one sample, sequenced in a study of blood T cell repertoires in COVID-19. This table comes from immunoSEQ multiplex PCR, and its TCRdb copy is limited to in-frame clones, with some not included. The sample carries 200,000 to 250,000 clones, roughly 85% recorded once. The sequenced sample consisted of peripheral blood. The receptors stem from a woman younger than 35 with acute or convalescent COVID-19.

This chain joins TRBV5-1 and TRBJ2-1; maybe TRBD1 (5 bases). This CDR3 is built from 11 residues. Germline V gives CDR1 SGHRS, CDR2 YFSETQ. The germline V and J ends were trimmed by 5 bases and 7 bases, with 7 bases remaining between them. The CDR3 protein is CASSAGNEQFF. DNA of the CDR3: TGCGCCAGCAGTGCAGGGAATGAGCAGTTCTTC.

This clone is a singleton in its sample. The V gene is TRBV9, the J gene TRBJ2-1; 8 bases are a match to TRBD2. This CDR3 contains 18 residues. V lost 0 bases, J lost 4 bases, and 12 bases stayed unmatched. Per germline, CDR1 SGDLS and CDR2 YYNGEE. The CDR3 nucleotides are TGTGCCAGCAGCGTAGAGTTTGGAGCGGGGGCAACATACAATGAGCAGTTCTTC. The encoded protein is CASSVEFGAGATYNEQFF.

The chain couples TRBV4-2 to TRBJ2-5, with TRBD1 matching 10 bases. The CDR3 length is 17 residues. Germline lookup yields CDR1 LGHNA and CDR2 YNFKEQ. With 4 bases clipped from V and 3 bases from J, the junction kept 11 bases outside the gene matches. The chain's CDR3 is CASSRRVLGTGEETQYF. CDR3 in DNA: TGTGCCAGCAGCCGAAGGGTATTAGGGACAGGGGAAGAGACCCAGTACTTC.

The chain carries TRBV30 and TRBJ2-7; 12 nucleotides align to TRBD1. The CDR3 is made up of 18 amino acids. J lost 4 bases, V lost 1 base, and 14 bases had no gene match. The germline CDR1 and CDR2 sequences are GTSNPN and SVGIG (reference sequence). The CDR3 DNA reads TGTGCCTGGAGTGCCTCCGGGACAGGGGGCGAAAGGGCTTACGAGCAGTACTTC. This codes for CAWSASGTGGERAYEQYF.

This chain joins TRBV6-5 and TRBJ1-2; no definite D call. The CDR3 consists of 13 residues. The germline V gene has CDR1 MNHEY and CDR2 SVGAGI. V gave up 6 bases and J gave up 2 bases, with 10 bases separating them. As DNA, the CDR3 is TGTGCCAGCAGCAAAACAGAGAACTATGGCTACACCTTC. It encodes CASSKTENYGYTF.

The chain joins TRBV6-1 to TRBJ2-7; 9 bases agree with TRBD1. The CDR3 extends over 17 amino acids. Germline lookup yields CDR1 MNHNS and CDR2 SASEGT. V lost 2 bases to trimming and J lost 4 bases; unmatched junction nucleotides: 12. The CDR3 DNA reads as TGTGCCAGCAGTGAAAGGGCCCGACAGGGGGTAGTGTACGAGCAGTACTTC. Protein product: CASSERARQGVVYEQYF.

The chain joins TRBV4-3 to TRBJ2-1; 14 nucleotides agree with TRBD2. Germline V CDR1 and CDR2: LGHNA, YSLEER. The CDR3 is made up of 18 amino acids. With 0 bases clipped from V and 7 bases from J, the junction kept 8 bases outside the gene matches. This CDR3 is CASSQDFSGTSGRNEQFF. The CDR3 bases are TGCGCCAGCAGCCAAGACTTCTCCGGGACTAGCGGGAGAAATGAGCAGTTCTTC.